The 12 T cell receptor beta chains presented below share a single source sample, sequenced in a study of T cell responses to AZD1222 COVID-19 vaccine. This table comes from immunoSEQ multiplex PCR, and its TCRdb copy is limited to in-frame clones, with some not included. The sample records tens of thousands of clones, approximately 89% being singletons. Specimen: peripheral blood, collected on day 0 of MenACWY control vaccination. Receptors were obtained from an adult in good health.

The chain links TRBV4-3 to TRBJ1-4, with D hard to call. The CDR3 is 16 amino acids. Germline lookup yields CDR1 LGHNA and CDR2 YSLEER. The V and J ends lost 0 bases and 4 bases respectively, with 12 bases between them. CDR3 bases: TGCGCCAGCAGCCAAGATCTTAACAGCTATAATGAAAAACTGTTTTTT. This gives the protein CASSQDLNSYNEKLFF.

This clone was seen a few times. J is TRBJ1-5 and V is TRBV15; no clear D gene. CDR3 length equals 13 residues. Germline CDR1 is LNHNV and CDR2 is YYDKDF (reference sequence). V was shortened by 3 bases and J by 6 bases, with 9 bases between the two germline ends. In DNA, the CDR3 is TGTGCCACCAGCAGCCGGACGTCTCAGCCCCAGCATTTT. It is translated as CATSSRTSQPQHF.

In DNA form, the CDR3 reads TGTGCCAGCTCACCACAGGGGGGGGGCTACGAGCAGTACTTC. The encoded protein is CASSPQGGGYEQYF. This rearrangement joins TRBV18 to TRBJ2-7, with D perhaps matching TRBD2 (7 bases). This CDR3 has 14 residues. Germline V gene data show CDR1 as KGHSH and CDR2 as LQKENI. The germline V and J ends were trimmed by 1 base and 3 bases, with 10 bases remaining between them.

The V gene is TRBV7-2, the J gene TRBJ1-1; 7 bases align to TRBD1. This CDR3 has 14 residues. CDR1 is SGHTA and CDR2 is FQGNSA in the germline V gene. V trimming: 5 bases; J trimming: 2 bases; junction bases outside the gene matches: 5. In DNA form, the CDR3 reads TGTGCCAGCAGCCGTTACAGGGGAAACACTGAAGCTTTCTTT. Protein: CASSRYRGNTEAFF. The complete variable domain, with remaining parts taken from reference TRBV7-2 and TRBJ1-1, reads GAGVSQSPSNKVTEKGKDVELRCDPISGHTALYWYRQSLGQGLEFLIYFQGNSAPDKSGLPSDRFSAERTGGSVSTLTIQRTQQEDSAVYLCASSRYRGNTEAFFGQGTRLTVV.

This rearrangement joins TRBV6-5 to TRBJ2-7; the D is unclear. Germline CDR1 reads MNHEY; CDR2 reads SVGAGI. Deletions cut 4 bases from V and 1 base from J, with 14 bases between. The CDR3 is made up of 15 amino acids. CDR3 DNA sequence: TGTGCCAGCAGTTCTCACGGCTTCCCGTCCTACGAGCAGTACTTC. Translated, it gives CASSSHGFPSYEQYF.

V gene TRBV5-1 combines with J gene TRBJ1-2; no definite D call. With 7 bases removed from V and 6 bases from J, the gap between germline ends came to 16 bases. Germline lookup yields CDR1 SGHRS and CDR2 YFSETQ. The CDR3 is 13 amino acids. The CDR3 is CASSRPSADGYTF. The CDR3 coding sequence is TGCGCCAGCTCTCGTCCATCTGCGGATGGCTACACCTTC.

J is TRBJ1-1 and V is TRBV27; D ambiguous. This CDR3 contains 11 residues. The V and J ends lost 5 bases and 4 bases respectively, with 5 bases between them. The V gene's germline CDR1 is MNHEY and CDR2 SMNVEV (reference sequence). CDR3: CASSPGTEAFF. The DNA for the CDR3 is TGTGCCAGCAGTCCTGGCACTGAAGCTTTCTTT.

This clone was seen once. The CDR3 loop reads CASSDSTVMTGVSNQPQHF. CDR3 DNA: TGTGCCAGCAGTGACTCCACAGTGATGACCGGGGTTAGCAATCAGCCCCAGCATTTT. This rearrangement joins TRBV6-4 to TRBJ1-5; D remains unclear. The CDR3 extends over 19 amino acids. V gave up 0 bases and J gave up 0 bases, with 18 bases separating them. Germline CDR1 reads MRHNA; CDR2 reads SNTAGT.

The rearrangement uses TRBV4-1 and TRBJ1-2; 7 bases line up with TRBD1. V gave up 1 base and J gave up 4 bases; unmatched junction bases: 9. CDR3 length: 16 amino acids. Germline loops: CDR1 MGHRA, CDR2 YSYEKL. The CDR3: CASSQGGDRVGYGYTF. DNA of the CDR3: TGCGCCAGCAGCCAAGGAGGTGACAGGGTTGGCTATGGCTACACCTTC.

The chain employs TRBV24-1 and TRBJ1-5, with 7 bases that match TRBD1. Unmatched junction bases numbered 9, after V lost 9 bases and J lost 2 bases. CDR3 size: 15 residues. CDR1 and CDR2 (germline): KGHDR, SFDVKD. The DNA of the CDR3 is TGTGCCACCTGCCTCAGGGGGAAGCGCAATCAGCCCCAGCATTTT. Its translation is CATCLRGKRNQPQHF.

V is TRBV24-1 and J is TRBJ2-1, with 8 bases matching TRBD2. This CDR3 comprises 15 residues. Germline CDR1 is KGHDR and CDR2 is SFDVKD. The junction had 9 bases not matched to a gene; V was cut back by 12 bases and J by 0 bases. The CDR3 protein is CAFPVGGGSYNEQFF. The CDR3 nucleotides are TGTGCCTTCCCTGTCGGGGGGGGCTCCTACAATGAGCAGTTCTTC.

This clone was detected only once. This sequence joins TRBV6-6 and TRBJ1-1, with D possibly TRBD1 on 5 matching bases. V was shortened by 6 bases and J by 1 base, with 12 bases between the two germline ends. This CDR3 is built from 14 residues. Germline loops: CDR1 MNHNY, CDR2 SVGAGI (reference sequence). DNA of the CDR3: TGTGCCAGCAGCTCCGGGGGGTCGAACACTGAAGCTTTCTTT. Residues: CASSSGGSNTEAFF.